This T cell receptor (beta chain) was observed in a study of blood T cell repertoires in COVID-19. Overall study context: Sites across the United States, Italy and Spain contributed samples from acute and convalescent COVID-19. PBMCs, B-cell-depleted T cells, or T cells provided the cDNA or gDNA that made up the material.

Germline CDR1 and CDR2: SGHAT and FQNNGV. The length of the CDR3 is 15 residues. V lost 0 bases to trimming and J lost 1 base, with 9 bases between them. Original analysis: Using reference gene primer amplification, nucleated cell counts were estimated. The data were produced by immunoSEQ multiplex PCR, yet TCRdb's version contains in-frame clones alone and is incomplete. From that table come the V and J calls and clone size; the DNA was used to work out D and trimming. Altogether some 77,000 clones are present, 87% being singletons, with the ten largest covering around 7.9%. The rearrangement links TRBV11-2 to TRBJ2-5, with D possibly matching TRBD2 (7 bases). Sequencing input: peripheral blood. The TCR was taken from a man aged 25-45 years with acute or convalescent COVID-19. The CDR3 loop is CASSLERGPQETQYF. The CDR3 DNA is TGTGCCAGCAGCTTAGAGCGGGGGCCCCAAGAGACCCAGTACTTC.